This T cell receptor (beta chain) was recovered during a study of cytomegalovirus exposure and HLA in healthy donors. Study-wide points: With high specificity and sensitivity, the classifier reportedly diagnosed cytomegalovirus status.

Comments on this clone: What it binds is unknown.

V lost 0 bases to trimming and J lost 7 bases, with 14 bases between them. The CDR3 spans 15 residues. CDR1 is SGDLS and CDR2 is YYNGEE in the germline V gene. Here immunoSEQ multiplex PCR was the method, and the copy in TCRdb shows in-frame clones only, minus some. The table has tens of thousands of clones, more than 75% seen once. The gene calls are TRBV9 and TRBJ2-1; D perhaps matches TRBD2 (6 bases). The clonotype comes from a young man in good health and CMV-seronegative. The sample was PBMCs. Written as DNA, the CDR3 is TGTGCCAGCAGCGTAGCTAAACTAGCCCGAAATGAGCAGTTCTTC. The encoded protein is CASSVAKLARNEQFF. Using reference TRBV9 and TRBJ2-1 for the parts outside the CDR3, the full variable domain is DSGVTQTPKHLITATGQRVTLRCSPRSGDLSVYWYQQSLDQGLQFLIQYYNGEERAKGNILERFSAQQFPDLHSELNLSSLELGDSALYFCASSVAKLARNEQFFGPGTRLTVL.